Following are 24 T cell receptor beta chains from one sample sequenced in a study of blood T cell repertoires in COVID-19. This table comes from immunoSEQ multiplex PCR, and its TCRdb copy is limited to in-frame clones, with some not included. The repertoire holds about 350,000 clones, 85% to 90% seen once, with approximately 1% in the top ten. Source material: PBMCs or T cells enriched from blood (not recorded which). Receptor source: a woman in her 30s who had been exposed to COVID-19.

This clone was seen just once. The chain carries TRBV7-2 and TRBJ2-5; 8 bases fit TRBD1. The junction had 4 bases not matched to a gene; V was cut back by 0 bases and J by 7 bases. The germline V gene encodes CDR1 SGHTA and CDR2 FQGNSA. This CDR3 spans 14 amino acids. The CDR3 here is CASSLADRAGTQYF. The CDR3 DNA reads TGTGCCAGCAGCTTAGCGGACAGGGCTGGGACCCAGTACTTC. The full variable domain, completed using reference TRBV7-2 and TRBJ2-5, is GAGVSQSPSNKVTEKGKDVELRCDPISGHTALYWYRQSLGQGLEFLIYFQGNSAPDKSGLPSDRFSAERTGGSVSTLTIQRTQQEDSAVYLCASSLADRAGTQYFGPGTRLLVL.

There are a few counts of this clone. The V gene is TRBV5-1, the J gene TRBJ1-2; no firm D call. This CDR3 spans 14 amino acids. Germline-derived CDR1 and CDR2 are SGHRS and YFSETQ. Trimming pared 0 bases from V and 4 bases from J, leaving 10 bases between. The CDR3 DNA reads TGCGCCAGCAGCTTGGGGTTCGATAGCTATGGCTACACCTTC. Residues: CASSLGFDSYGYTF.

The chain joins TRBV28 to TRBJ2-3, with D possibly TRBD2 on 5 matching bases. The germline V gene has CDR1 MDHEN and CDR2 SYDVKM. Trimming removed 7 bases at V and 0 bases at J, with 14 bases between. This CDR3 has 15 amino acids. The CDR3 DNA reads as TGTGCCAGCACCGAGCGGCTCCCGAGCACAGATACGCAGTATTTT. Its translation is CASTERLPSTDTQYF.

This chain joins TRBV19 and TRBJ1-2; D is undetermined. V lost 4 bases and J lost 4, with 10 bases in between. Germline CDR1 reads LNHDA; CDR2 reads SQIVND (reference sequence). The CDR3 is 13 amino acids. Written as DNA, the CDR3 is TGTGCCAGTAGTAGTCGAGGGCCCTATGGCTACACCTTC. It specifies CASSSRGPYGYTF.

V gene TRBV7-8 combines with J gene TRBJ2-5; a weak D match, TRBD1 (6 bases). The V end was cut by 5 bases, the J end by 7 bases, with 26 bases between. The CDR3 consists of 17 residues. In germline, CDR1 is SGHVS, CDR2 FQNEAQ. CDR3 residues: CASSPPRRYGPRGTQYF. CDR3 nucleotide sequence: TGTGCCAGCAGCCCGCCCCGACGTTACGGCCCCAGGGGGACCCAGTACTTC. Drawing the rest from reference TRBV7-8 and TRBJ2-5, the complete variable domain is GAGVSQSPRYKVAKRGQDVALRCDPISGHVSLFWYQQALGQGPEFLTYFQNEAQLDKSGLPSDRFFAERPEGSVSTLKIQRTQQEDSAVYLCASSPPRRYGPRGTQYFGPGTRLLVL.

The table lists this clone with a few counts. The chain employs TRBV19 and TRBJ2-7; 7 bases match TRBD2. Trimming cost V 3 bases and J 5 bases; bases outside gene matches: 7. This CDR3 has 14 residues. The germline CDR1 and CDR2 sequences are LNHDA and SQIVND (reference sequence). This chain's CDR3 is CASSMGRESHEQYF. The CDR3 nucleotides are TGTGCCAGTAGTATGGGGCGGGAGAGCCACGAGCAGTACTTC.

This clone showed up just once. This chain connects TRBV24-1 to TRBJ1-3; D not certain. Deletions cut 12 bases from V and 4 bases from J, with 9 bases between. The CDR3 covers 11 residues. CDR1 is KGHDR, CDR2 SFDVKD, per germline. The CDR3 DNA follows: TGTGCCCCTAGCAACGGAAACACCATATATTTT. It yields the protein CAPSNGNTIYF.

The rearrangement joins TRBV20-1 to TRBJ2-1; D may be TRBD2 (6 bases). Trimming cost V 3 bases and J 5 bases, with 17 bases left between them. CDR1 is DFQATT, CDR2 SNEGSKA, per germline (reference sequence). This CDR3 has 15 amino acids. Here the CDR3 reads CSASGTASAHNEQFF. The CDR3 DNA is TGCAGTGCTAGTGGCACGGCTAGCGCCCACAATGAGCAGTTCTTC.

V usage is TRBV2 and J usage is TRBJ2-1; 14 bases agree with TRBD2. V dropped 6 bases and J dropped 8; count of bases not matched to a gene: 24. Germline V gives CDR1 SNHLY, CDR2 FYNNEI. The CDR3 spans 21 residues. The CDR3, as DNA: TGTGCCAGCAGGATACCGGGGGAGACTAGCGGGAGGGCCAGGGGTAGGCATGAGCAGTTCTTC. Its protein product is CASRIPGETSGRARGRHEQFF.

The rearrangement joins TRBV13 to TRBJ2-7; TRBD1 might be the D (6 bases). This CDR3 region has 15 residues. CDR1 is PRHDT and CDR2 is FYEKMQ in the germline V gene (reference sequence). Trimming removed 3 bases at V and 0 bases at J, with 12 bases between. DNA of the CDR3: TGTGCCAGCAGCTTGGGAACAGGGACCTCCTACGAGCAGTACTTC. Its translation is CASSLGTGTSYEQYF.

The rearrangement links TRBV7-6 to TRBJ2-7, with a tentative D call TRBD1 (6 bases). The CDR3 is 15 residues long. V lost 0 bases, J lost 3 bases, and 12 bases lay in between. From germline, CDR1 is SGHVS and CDR2 FNYEAQ. CDR3: CASSLAGHVSYEQYF. The CDR3 DNA follows: TGTGCCAGCAGCTTAGCGGGACACGTTAGCTACGAGCAGTACTTC.

The CDR3 spells CASSLSGLEITDTQYF. CDR3 nucleotide sequence: TGTGCCAGCAGCTTAAGTGGTCTAGAGATCACAGATACGCAGTATTTT. The chain uses TRBV4-2 and TRBJ2-3; no clear D gene. Germline lookup yields CDR1 LGHNA and CDR2 YNFKEQ. V gave up 5 bases and J gave up 2 bases, with 17 bases separating them. This CDR3 comprises 16 residues.

The CDR3 bases are TGTGCCAGCAGCTCCGGGACAGGGAATGGCTACACCTTC. This codes for CASSSGTGNGYTF. The chain links TRBV7-3 to TRBJ1-2, with 9 nucleotides matching TRBD1. J gave up 6 bases and V 4 bases, and 3 bases lay outside the gene matches. This CDR3 region has 13 residues. Germline V gives CDR1 SGHTA, CDR2 FQGTGA.

This clone has only one observation. Mismatch with germline at one junction end may stem from a read error. The V gene is TRBV3-1 (or the pseudogene TRBV3-2), the J gene TRBJ2-7; no clear D. CDR3 length: 14 amino acids. Germline CDR1 is LGHDT and CDR2 is YNNKEL (reference sequence). CDR3: CASRQAPWSNEQYF. The CDR3, as DNA: TGTGCCAGCAGACAAGCCCCCTGGAGCAACGAGCAGTACTTC.

The chain couples TRBV27 to TRBJ2-1, with 8 bases lining up with TRBD1. With V trimmed by 4 bases and J by 2 bases, 4 bases remained unmatched. This CDR3 is built from 15 residues. The germline gives CDR1 MNHEY, CDR2 SMNVEV (reference sequence). CDR3 nucleotide sequence: TGTGCCAGCAGTTGGGACAGGCTGGCCTACAATGAGCAGTTCTTC. Protein: CASSWDRLAYNEQFF.

The genes are TRBV2 and TRBJ2-1; 9 bases are shared with TRBD2. CDR1 is SNHLY, CDR2 FYNNEI, per germline. With V trimmed by 10 bases and J by 4 bases, 11 bases remained unmatched. CDR3 length: 15 residues. The CDR3 DNA is TGTGCCACCATATTAGCGGGAGCTAAGTACAATGAGCAGTTCTTC. Protein: CATILAGAKYNEQFF. Combining the CDR3 with reference TRBV2 and TRBJ2-1 gives the whole variable domain EPEVTQTPSHQVTQMGQEVILRCVPISNHLYFYWYRQILGQKVEFLVSFYNNEISEKSEIFDDQFSVERPDGSNFTLKIRSTKLEDSAMYFCATILAGAKYNEQFFGPGTRLTVL.

This clone was found once. The chain links TRBV27 to TRBJ2-3, with 9 bases lining up with TRBD2. J was trimmed by 1 base and V by 6 bases; bases with no gene match: 17. The germline CDR1 and CDR2 sequences are MNHEY and SMNVEV (reference sequence). CDR3 length: 19 residues. The CDR3 DNA reads as TGTGCCAGCAGCCAACCCCCTGGGCGGGAGGGCCAGGGCACAGATACGCAGTATTTT. It yields the protein CASSQPPGREGQGTDTQYF.

Only one count was recorded for this clone. For the CDR3, the DNA is TGTGCCAGCAGTTACTCCCGGGACATCCACACCATATATTTT. It encodes CASSYSRDIHTIYF. J is TRBJ1-3 and V is TRBV6-5; a possible D gene is TRBD1 (6 bases). The CDR3 loop spans 14 amino acids. The V and J ends lost 0 bases and 8 bases respectively, with 11 bases between them. Per germline, CDR1 MNHEY and CDR2 SVGAGI.

V and J are TRBV5-8 and TRBJ1-6; no clear D gene. The CDR3 loop spans 14 amino acids. Trimming pared 0 bases from V and 9 bases from J, leaving 10 bases between. The V gene's germline CDR1 is SGHTS and CDR2 YDEGEE. CDR3 loop: CASSLVGNGSPLHF. For the CDR3, the DNA is TGTGCCAGCAGCTTGGTGGGCAACGGTTCACCCCTCCACTTT. Looking up the rest from reference TRBV5-8 and TRBJ1-6 gives the full variable domain: EAGVTQSPTHLIKTRGQQATLRCSPISGHTSVYWYQQALGLGLQFLLWYDEGEERNRGNFPPRFSGRQFPNYSSELNVNALELEDSALYLCASSLVGNGSPLHFGNGTRLTVT.

There are a few counts of this clone. The genes are TRBV10-2 and TRBJ1-1; maybe TRBD1 (5 bases). Germline values: CDR1 WSHSY, CDR2 SAAADI. This CDR3 comprises 13 residues. V was cut by 4 bases and J by 4 bases, with 10 bases left in between. CDR3 residues: CASSGQRTTEAFF. The CDR3 region has the DNA TGCGCCAGCAGTGGACAGAGAACCACTGAAGCTTTCTTT.

The V and J genes are TRBV6-5 and TRBJ2-7; TRBD2 matches at 12 bases. V lost 2 bases and J lost 4; bases outside the gene matches: 3. The length of the CDR3 is 15 residues. The V gene's germline CDR1 is MNHEY and CDR2 SVGAGI. The CDR3 region is CASSYGLAGGYEQYF. The CDR3, as DNA: TGTGCCAGCAGTTACGGTCTAGCGGGAGGGTACGAGCAGTACTTC.

The chain links TRBV6-4 to TRBJ2-2, with TRBD2 matching 8 bases. CDR3 length equals 12 residues. Trimming took 6 bases from V and 6 from J; bases not matched to a gene: 0. Germline assignment: CDR1 MRHNA and CDR2 SNTAGT. CDR3: CASRAGAGELFF. CDR3 nucleotide sequence: TGTGCCAGCAGAGCGGGGGCCGGGGAGCTGTTTTTT.

The J gene is TRBJ2-5, the V gene TRBV7-3; 10 positions agree with TRBD1. The V gene end was trimmed by 3 bases and the J gene end by 1 base; junction bases not matched to a gene: 2. Germline V gene data show CDR1 as SGHTA and CDR2 as FQGTGA. The CDR3 is made up of 15 amino acids. The CDR3 loop is CASSLGQGFQETQYF. DNA of the CDR3: TGTGCCAGCAGCTTGGGACAGGGGTTCCAAGAGACCCAGTACTTC.

V and J are TRBV28 and TRBJ2-1, with 7 bases that match TRBD2. Germline CDR1 reads MDHEN; CDR2 reads SYDVKM. This CDR3 contains 14 residues. V lost 5 bases, J lost 3 bases, and 4 bases stayed unmatched. CDR3 protein: CASSPGLIYNEQFF. As DNA, the CDR3 is TGTGCCAGCAGTCCGGGACTAATCTACAATGAGCAGTTCTTC.